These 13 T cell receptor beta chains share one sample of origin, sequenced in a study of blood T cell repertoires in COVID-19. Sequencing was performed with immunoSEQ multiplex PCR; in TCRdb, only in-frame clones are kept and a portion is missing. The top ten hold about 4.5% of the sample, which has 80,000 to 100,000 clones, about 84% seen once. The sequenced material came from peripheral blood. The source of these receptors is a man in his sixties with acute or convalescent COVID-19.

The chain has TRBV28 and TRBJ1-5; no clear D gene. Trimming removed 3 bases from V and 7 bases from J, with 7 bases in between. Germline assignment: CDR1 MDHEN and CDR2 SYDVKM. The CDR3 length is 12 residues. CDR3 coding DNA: TGTGCCAGCAGTTTGTCGGTACAGCCCCAGCATTTT. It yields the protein CASSLSVQPQHF.

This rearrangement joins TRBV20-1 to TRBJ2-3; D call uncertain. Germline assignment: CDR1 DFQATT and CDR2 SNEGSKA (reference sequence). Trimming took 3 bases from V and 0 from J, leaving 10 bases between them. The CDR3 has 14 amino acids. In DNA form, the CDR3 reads TGCAGTGCTAGTCGGTTCCTGAGCACAGATACGCAGTATTTT. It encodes CSASRFLSTDTQYF.

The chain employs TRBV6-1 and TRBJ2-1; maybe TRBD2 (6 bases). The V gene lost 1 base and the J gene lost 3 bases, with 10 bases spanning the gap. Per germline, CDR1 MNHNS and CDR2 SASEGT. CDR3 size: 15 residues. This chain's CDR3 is CASSEGGGFYNEQFF. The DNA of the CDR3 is TGTGCCAGCAGTGAAGGTGGGGGGTTCTACAATGAGCAGTTCTTC.

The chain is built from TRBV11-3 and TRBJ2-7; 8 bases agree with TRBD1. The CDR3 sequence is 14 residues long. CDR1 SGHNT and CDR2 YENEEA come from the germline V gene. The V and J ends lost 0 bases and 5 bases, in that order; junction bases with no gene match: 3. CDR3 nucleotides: TGTGCCAGCAGCTTAGATGGGACAGGAGACGAGCAGTACTTC. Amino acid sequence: CASSLDGTGDEQYF.

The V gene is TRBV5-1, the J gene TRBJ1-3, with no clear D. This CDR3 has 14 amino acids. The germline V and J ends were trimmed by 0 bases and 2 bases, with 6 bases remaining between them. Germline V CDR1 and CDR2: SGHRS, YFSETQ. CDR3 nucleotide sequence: TGCGCCAGCAGCTTGGGGAGTCCTGGAAACACCATATATTTT. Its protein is CASSLGSPGNTIYF.

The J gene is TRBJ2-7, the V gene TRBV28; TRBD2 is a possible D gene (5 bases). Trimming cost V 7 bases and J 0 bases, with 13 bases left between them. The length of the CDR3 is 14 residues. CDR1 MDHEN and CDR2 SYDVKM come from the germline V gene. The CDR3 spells CASKLAGNSYEQYF. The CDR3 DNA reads TGTGCCAGCAAACTCGCGGGTAACTCCTACGAGCAGTACTTC.

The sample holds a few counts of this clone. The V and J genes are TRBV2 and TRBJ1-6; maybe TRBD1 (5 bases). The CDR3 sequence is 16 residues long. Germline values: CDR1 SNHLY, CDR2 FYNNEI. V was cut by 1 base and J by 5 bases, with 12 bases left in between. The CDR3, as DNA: TGTGCCAGCAGTGAAGAGGGGATCTCAAATAATTCACCCCTCCACTTT. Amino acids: CASSEEGISNNSPLHF.

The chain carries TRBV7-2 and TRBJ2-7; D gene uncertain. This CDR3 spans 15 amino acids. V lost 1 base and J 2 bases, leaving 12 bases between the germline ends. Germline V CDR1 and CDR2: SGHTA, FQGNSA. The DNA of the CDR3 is TGTGCCAGCAGCTTAGAATCGGTCGAAACCTACGAGCAGTACTTC. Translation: CASSLESVETYEQYF.

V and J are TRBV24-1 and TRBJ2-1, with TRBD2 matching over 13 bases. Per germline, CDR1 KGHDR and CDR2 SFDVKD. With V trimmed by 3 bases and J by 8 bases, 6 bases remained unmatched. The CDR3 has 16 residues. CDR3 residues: CATSDGGLAGAHEQFF. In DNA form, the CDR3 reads TGTGCCACCAGTGATGGAGGACTAGCGGGAGCTCATGAGCAGTTCTTC.

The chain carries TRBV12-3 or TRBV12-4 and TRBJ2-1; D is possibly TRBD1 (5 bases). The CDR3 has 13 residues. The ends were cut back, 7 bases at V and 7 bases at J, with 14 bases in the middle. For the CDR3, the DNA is TGTGCCAGCAACCGACAGCAATGGAATGAGCAGTTCTTC. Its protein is CASNRQQWNEQFF.

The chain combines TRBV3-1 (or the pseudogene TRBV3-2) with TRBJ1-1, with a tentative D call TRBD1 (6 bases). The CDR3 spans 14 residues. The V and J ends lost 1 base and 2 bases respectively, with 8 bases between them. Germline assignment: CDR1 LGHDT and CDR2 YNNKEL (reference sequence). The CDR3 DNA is TGTGCCAGCAGCCAAGTACAGGGAAACACTGAAGCTTTCTTT. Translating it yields CASSQVQGNTEAFF.

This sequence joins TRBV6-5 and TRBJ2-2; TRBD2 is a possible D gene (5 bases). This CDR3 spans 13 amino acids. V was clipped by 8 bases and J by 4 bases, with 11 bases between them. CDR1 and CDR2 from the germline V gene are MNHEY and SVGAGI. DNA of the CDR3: TGTGCCAGCGAGGGCGTCCCCACCGGGGAGCTGTTTTTT. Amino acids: CASEGVPTGELFF.

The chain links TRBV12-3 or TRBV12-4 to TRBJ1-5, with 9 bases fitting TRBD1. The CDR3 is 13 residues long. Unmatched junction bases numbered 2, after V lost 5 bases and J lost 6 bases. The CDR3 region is CASSRDRAQPQHF. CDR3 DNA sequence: TGTGCCAGCAGTCGGGACAGGGCTCAGCCCCAGCATTTT.